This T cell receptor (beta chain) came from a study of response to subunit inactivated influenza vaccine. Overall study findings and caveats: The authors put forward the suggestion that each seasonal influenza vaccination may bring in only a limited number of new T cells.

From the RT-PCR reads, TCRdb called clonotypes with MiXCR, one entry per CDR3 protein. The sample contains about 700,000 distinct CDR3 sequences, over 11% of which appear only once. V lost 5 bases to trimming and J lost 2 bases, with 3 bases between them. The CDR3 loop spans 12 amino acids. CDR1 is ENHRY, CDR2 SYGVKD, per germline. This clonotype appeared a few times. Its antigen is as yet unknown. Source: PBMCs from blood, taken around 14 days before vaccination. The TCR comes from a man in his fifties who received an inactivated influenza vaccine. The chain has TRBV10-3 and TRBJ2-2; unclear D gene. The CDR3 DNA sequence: TGTGCCATCAGTCCTAACACCGGGGAGCTGTTTTTT. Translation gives CAISPNTGELFF.